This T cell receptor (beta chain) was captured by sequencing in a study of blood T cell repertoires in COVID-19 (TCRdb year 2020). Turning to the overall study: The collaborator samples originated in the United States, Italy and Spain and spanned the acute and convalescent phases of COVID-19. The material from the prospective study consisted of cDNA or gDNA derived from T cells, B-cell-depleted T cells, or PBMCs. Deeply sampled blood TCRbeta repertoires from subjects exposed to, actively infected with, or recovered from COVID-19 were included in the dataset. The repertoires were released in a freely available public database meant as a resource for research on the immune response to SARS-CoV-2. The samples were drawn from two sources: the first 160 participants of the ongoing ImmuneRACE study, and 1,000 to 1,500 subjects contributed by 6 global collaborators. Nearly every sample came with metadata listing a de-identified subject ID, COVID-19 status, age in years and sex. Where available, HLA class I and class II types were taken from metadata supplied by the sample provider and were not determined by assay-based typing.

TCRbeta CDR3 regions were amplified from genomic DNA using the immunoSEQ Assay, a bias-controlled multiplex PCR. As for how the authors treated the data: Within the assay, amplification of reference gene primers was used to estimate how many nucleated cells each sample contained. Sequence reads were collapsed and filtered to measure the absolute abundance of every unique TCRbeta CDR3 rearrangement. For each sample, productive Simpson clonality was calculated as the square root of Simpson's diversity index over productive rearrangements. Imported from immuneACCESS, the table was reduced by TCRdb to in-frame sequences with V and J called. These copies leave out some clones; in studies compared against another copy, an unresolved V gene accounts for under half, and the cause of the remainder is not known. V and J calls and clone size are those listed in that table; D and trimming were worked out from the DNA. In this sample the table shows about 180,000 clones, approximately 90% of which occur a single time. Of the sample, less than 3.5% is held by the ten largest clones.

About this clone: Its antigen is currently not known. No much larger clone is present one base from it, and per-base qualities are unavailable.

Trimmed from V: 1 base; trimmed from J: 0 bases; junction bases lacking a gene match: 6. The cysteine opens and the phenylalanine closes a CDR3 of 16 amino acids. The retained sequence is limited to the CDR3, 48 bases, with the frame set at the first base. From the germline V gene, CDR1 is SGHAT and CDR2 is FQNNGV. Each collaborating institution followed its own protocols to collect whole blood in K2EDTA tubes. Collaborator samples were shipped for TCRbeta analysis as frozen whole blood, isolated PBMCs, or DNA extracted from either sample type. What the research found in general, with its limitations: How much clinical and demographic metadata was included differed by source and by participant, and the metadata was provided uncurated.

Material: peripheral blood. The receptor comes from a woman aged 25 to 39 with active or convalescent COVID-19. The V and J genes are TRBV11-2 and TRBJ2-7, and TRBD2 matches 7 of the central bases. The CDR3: CASSLAASGASYEQYF. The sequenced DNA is TGTGCCAGCAGCTTAGCGGCTAGCGGAGCCTCCTACGAGCAGTACTTC.